These T cell receptor beta chains were read from a single sample in a study of T cell changes during pregnancy in multiple sclerosis. Data came from immunoSEQ multiplex PCR; TCRdb stores just in-frame clones and leaves some out. The repertoire has 70,000 to 80,000 clones, around 90% of them found once; the top ten carry roughly 3.7%. Specimen: peripheral blood, collected after pregnancy. The receptors stem from a female donor in good health, enrolled as a control in a pregnancy study. CDR3s include the opening cysteine and the closing phenylalanine or tryptophan. The order of the fields is D gene, clone size, V gene, J gene, CDR3 protein, CDR3 DNA. The D gene is left open where the match is weak. Only part of the rows carry a size: once, few, many, or a class if the clone is expanded.

TRBD2	-	TRBV15	TRBJ2-1	CATSRDLAGERNEQFF	TGTGCCACCAGCAGAGATCTGGCGGGAGAACGTAATGAGCAGTTCTTC
-	-	TRBV12-5	TRBJ1-3	CASGLRGTGNTIYF	TGTGCTAGTGGTTTGAGGGGAACTGGAAACACCATATATTTT
TRBD1	-	TRBV6-5	TRBJ1-2	CASSYHDRALGYTF	TGTGCCAGCAGTTACCACGACAGGGCCCTTGGCTACACCTTC
TRBD1	-	TRBV28	TRBJ1-4	CASRQGPPNEKLFF	TGTGCCAGCAGACAGGGGCCACCTAATGAAAAACTGTTTTTT
-	-	TRBV28	TRBJ2-1	CASSFQRAGASSYNEQFF	TGTGCCAGCAGTTTTCAACGGGCGGGGGCCAGCTCCTACAATGAGCAGTTCTTC
-	-	TRBV20-1	TRBJ1-2	CSALFYGYTF	TGCAGTGCCTTATTCTATGGCTACACCTTC
TRBD2	-	TRBV7-3	TRBJ2-1	CASSSGTSYNEQFF	TGTGCCAGCAGCTCCGGGACTAGCTACAATGAGCAGTTCTTC
TRBD1	-	TRBV5-1	TRBJ1-4	CASSPTGLAEKLFF	TGCGCCAGCAGCCCGACAGGGTTGGCTGAAAAACTGTTTTTT
-	-	TRBV5-8	TRBJ2-1	CASSLGRGIYDEQFF	TGTGCCAGCAGCTTGGGCCGGGGGATTTATGATGAGCAGTTCTTC
-	-	TRBV28	TRBJ2-1	CASRDGSSYNEQFF	TGTGCCAGCAGAGACGGGAGCTCCTACAATGAGCAGTTCTTC
-	once	TRBV27	TRBJ2-1	CASIEGASSYNEQFF	TGTGCCAGCATAGAAGGAGCATCCTCTTACAATGAGCAGTTCTTC
TRBD1	-	TRBV9	TRBJ1-4	CASSLQGATNEKLFF	TGTGCCAGCAGCCTACAGGGGGCAACTAATGAAAAACTGTTTTTT
-	-	TRBV27	TRBJ1-6	CASRVSRGPKLNSPLHF	TGTGCCAGCAGGGTCTCCAGGGGACCCAAACTAAATTCACCCCTCCACTTT
TRBD1	-	TRBV7-9	TRBJ2-5	CASMDRDRGHETQYF	TGTGCCTCGATGGACAGGGACAGGGGGCACGAGACCCAGTACTTC
-	-	TRBV6-4	TRBJ2-5	CASSDSRGARETQYF	TGTGCCAGCAGTGACTCCAGGGGAGCGAGAGAGACCCAGTACTTC
TRBD1	once	TRBV19	TRBJ2-2	CASSGRTGPDTGELFF	TGTGCCAGTAGCGGACGGACAGGGCCGGACACCGGGGAGCTGTTTTTT
-	-	TRBV10-3	TRBJ1-1	CAISDLRNTEAFF	TGTGCCATCAGCGATCTAAGGAACACTGAAGCTTTCTTT
-	-	TRBV4-2	TRBJ2-1	CASSSSREESYNEQFF	TGTGCCAGCAGTTCCTCCAGGGAGGAGTCCTACAATGAGCAGTTCTTC
-	-	TRBV20-1	TRBJ1-2	CSELAGRDSFF	TGCAGTGAACTGGCGGGCAGGGACTCCTTCTTC
-	-	TRBV7-9	TRBJ1-3	CASRQTDSGNTIYF	TGTGCCAGCAGACAGACAGACTCTGGAAACACCATATATTTT
TRBD2	-	TRBV7-9	TRBJ2-3	CASSLYFTSGTDTQYF	TGTGCCAGCAGCTTATATTTTACTAGCGGCACAGATACGCAGTATTTT
-	-	TRBV6-1	TRBJ1-4	CASSELYIAREKLFF	TGTGCCAGCAGTGAATTGTATATAGCACGGGAAAAACTGTTTTTT
-	-	TRBV28	TRBJ2-1	CASSKMGQAYNEQFF	TGTGCCAGCAGTAAAATGGGACAAGCCTACAATGAGCAGTTCTTC
-	-	TRBV7-2	TRBJ2-6	CASTLGFSGANVLTF	TGTGCCAGCACCCTAGGCTTCTCTGGGGCCAACGTCCTGACTTTC
-	-	TRBV7-2	TRBJ2-7	CASSLERVYEQYF	TGTGCCAGCAGCTTAGAACGGGTCTACGAGCAGTACTTC
TRBD1	-	TRBV29-1	TRBJ2-5	CSVVGTGGAEQETQYF	TGCAGCGTTGTGGGGACAGGGGGCGCGGAACAAGAGACCCAGTACTTC
-	-	TRBV7-3	TRBJ1-6	CASSLTGGKGSPLHF	TGTGCCAGCAGCTTAACCGGGGGAAAGGGTTCACCCCTCCACTTT
TRBD2	-	TRBV7-2	TRBJ2-7	CASSLEVGRTYEQYF	TGTGCCAGCAGCTTAGAGGTCGGGAGGACCTACGAGCAGTACTTC
TRBD2	-	TRBV14	TRBJ2-1	CASSQEIGTMQFF	TGTGCCAGCAGCCAAGAGATCGGGACTATGCAGTTCTTC
-	-	TRBV2	TRBJ2-1	CASRARYNEQFF	TGTGCCAGCAGAGCTAGGTACAATGAGCAGTTCTTC
-	few	TRBV6-5	TRBJ1-1	CASSQRQENTEAFF	TGTGCCAGCAGCCAGAGACAGGAGAACACTGAAGCTTTCTTT
-	-	TRBV19	TRBJ2-5	CAAGSGETQYF	TGTGCCGCAGGAAGCGGGGAGACCCAGTACTTC
TRBD2	-	TRBV4-2	TRBJ2-3	CASRQLAGGDTQYF	TGTGCCAGCAGGCAATTAGCGGGAGGAGATACGCAGTATTTT
TRBD1	-	TRBV28	TRBJ2-7	CASSSPRTGPYEQYF	TGTGCCAGCAGTTCCCCCCGGACAGGACCCTACGAGCAGTACTTC
TRBD1	-	TRBV6-6	TRBJ1-5	CASRSITGVNQPQHF	TGTGCCAGCAGGTCCATCACAGGGGTAAATCAGCCCCAGCATTTT
-	-	TRBV7-9	TRBJ2-2	CASSNPLGATPNTGELFF	TGTGCCAGCAGCAATCCCTTGGGGGCCACCCCGAACACCGGGGAGCTGTTTTTT
TRBD1	-	TRBV6-6	TRBJ2-3	CASSRDRDPSTDTQYF	TGTGCCAGCAGTCGCGACAGGGACCCTAGCACAGATACGCAGTATTTT
-	-	TRBV7-9	TRBJ1-1	CASSFTENTEAFF	TGTGCCAGCAGCTTTACAGAGAACACTGAAGCTTTCTTT
TRBD1	-	TRBV29-1	TRBJ1-1	CSVEDGQGQDYTEAFF	TGCAGCGTTGAAGATGGCCAGGGACAGGACTACACTGAAGCTTTCTTT
TRBD2	-	TRBV6-6	TRBJ2-7	CASKPSGATYEQYF	TGTGCCAGCAAACCCAGCGGGGCGACCTACGAGCAGTACTTC
-	-	TRBV28	TRBJ2-5	CASRQGGNQETQYF	TGTGCCAGCAGACAGGGTGGGAACCAAGAGACCCAGTACTTC
TRBD1	-	TRBV18	TRBJ2-7	CASSPPPGQIYEQYF	TGTGCCAGCTCACCACCCCCGGGACAGATATACGAGCAGTACTTC
TRBD2	-	TRBV28	TRBJ2-1	CASSAPGLAGVYEQFF	TGTGCCAGCAGTGCGCCGGGACTAGCGGGAGTGTATGAGCAGTTCTTC
-	-	TRBV11-3	TRBJ2-7	CASSPQGSYEQYF	TGTGCCAGCTCGCCGCAGGGCTCCTACGAGCAGTACTTC
TRBD2	-	TRBV5-6	TRBJ2-1	CASSFASGSYNEQFF	TGTGCCAGCAGCTTTGCAAGCGGGAGCTACAATGAGCAGTTCTTC
-	-	TRBV11-2	TRBJ1-2	CASSPSDGYTF	TGTGCCAGCAGCCCGTCAGATGGCTACACCTTC